The clone carrying this T cell receptor (beta chain) was seen a handful of times. This CDR3 comprises 17 residues. The V and J ends lost 3 bases and 0 bases, in that order; junction bases with no gene match: 8. Germline loops: CDR1 LNHNV, CDR2 YYDKDF (reference sequence). This record comes from a study of T-cell memory formation after mild COVID-19. TCRdb re-analysed the 5' RACE reads in MiXCR, keeping a single row per CDR3 protein. The sample contains 260,000 or so distinct CDR3 sequences, roughly a sixth of which appear only once. The sequenced sample was PBMCs or a T cell subset sorted from them (not recorded which). The sequence came from a man younger than 30 who had mild COVID-19 (a few samples of this study predate the infection). Cell type and time point are not known. This chain uses TRBV15 with TRBJ2-1, with 7 bases matching TRBD1. The CDR3: CATSSWTGWDSYNEQFF. DNA of the CDR3: TGTGCCACCAGCAGTTGGACAGGTTGGGACTCCTACAATGAGCAGTTCTTC.